These T cell receptor beta chains were read from a single sample in a study of shared clonotypes between healthy human individuals. Assay used: immunoSEQ multiplex PCR; TCRdb lists only in-frame clones, some missing. The sample comprises 2 million to 2.5 million clones, more than 90% of which are singletons, and roughly 0.13% rests with the top ten. The sequencing sample was made of naive CD4+ T cells sorted from blood. Source of these receptors: a man younger than 30 in good health. CDR3s include the opening cysteine and the closing phenylalanine or tryptophan. The D gene is left open where the match is weak. Only part of the rows carry a size: once, few, many, or a class if the clone is expanded.

size	D	J	V	DNA	CDR3
.	.	TRBJ1-1	TRBV6-1	TGTGCCAGCACTGAAGTGGGGAACACTGAAGCTTTCTTT	CASTEVGNTEAFF
.	.	TRBJ2-3	TRBV28	TGTGCCAGCAGTTTATTCGGGGCCAGCACAGATACGCAGTATTTT	CASSLFGASTDTQYF
.	.	TRBJ1-2	TRBV5-4	TGTGCCAGCAGCTTGGGAGGTCGGGCGGGGCCCTATGGCTACACCTTC	CASSLGGRAGPYGYTF
.	.	TRBJ2-7	TRBV15	TGTGCCACCAGCAGCCGAACAGGGACCTACGAGCAGTACTTC	CATSSRTGTYEQYF
.	.	TRBJ2-3	TRBV11-2	TGTGCCAGCAGCTTGGGGGCCCCTAGCACAGATACGCAGTATTTT	CASSLGAPSTDTQYF
.	.	TRBJ2-3	TRBV18	TGTGCCAGCTCACCACACGGGAGCGCAGATACGCAGTATTTT	CASSPHGSADTQYF
once	.	TRBJ1-3	TRBV7-7	TGTGCTAGCAGCTTAGGGGAAACTGGAAACACCATATATTTT	CASSLGETGNTIYF
.	.	TRBJ1-1	TRBV30	TGTGCCTGGGGCCGGGCCCTGGGGGTCACTGAAGCTTTCTTT	CAWGRALGVTEAFF
.	TRBD2	TRBJ2-2	TRBV6-1	TGTGCCAGCAGTGGACTCCTACTAGCGGGGTACACCGGGGAGCTGTTTTTT	CASSGLLLAGYTGELFF
.	.	TRBJ1-2	TRBV19	TGTGCCAGTAGCGGGACGTCGGGGGTTTTCGGCTATGGCTACACCTTC	CASSGTSGVFGYGYTF
.	.	TRBJ2-1	TRBV10-3	TGTGCCATCAGTGTTCTTGGGCTAGGAGACAATGAGCAGTTCTTC	CAISVLGLGDNEQFF
.	TRBD2	TRBJ2-3	TRBV7-2	TGTGCCAGCAGCTTGGAGGGAGGGCTCACAGATACGCAGTATTTT	CASSLEGGLTDTQYF
.	.	TRBJ2-5	TRBV6-8	TGTGCCAGCAGTTACTCCCCCGCAGGGATTCAAGAGACCCAGTACTTC	CASSYSPAGIQETQYF
.	TRBD1	TRBJ1-6	TRBV9	TGTGCCAGCAGCGTAGTGGGACAGGGAGGTTCACCCCTCCACTTT	CASSVVGQGGSPLHF
.	.	TRBJ2-2	TRBV18	TGTGCCAGCTCACCAATCACAGCGACGAACACCGGGGAGCTGTTTTTT	CASSPITATNTGELFF
once	.	TRBJ2-2	TRBV7-9	TGTGCCAGCAGTCCACCCAAAAGACCCGGGGAGCTGTTTTTT	CASSPPKRPGELFF
once	TRBD1	TRBJ2-1	TRBV2	TGTGCCAGCGGGCCGGGACAGGGGTACAATGAGCAGTTCTTC	CASGPGQGYNEQFF
once	.	TRBJ1-3	TRBV4-2	TGTGCCAGCTCCCCAGGGGAGACCGGAAACACCATATATTTT	CASSPGETGNTIYF
.	.	TRBJ1-5	TRBV4-1	TGCGCCAGCAGCCAGGACCCGGGGAACTTTCAGCCCCAGCATTTT	CASSQDPGNFQPQHF
.	.	TRBJ2-3	TRBV28	TGTGCCAGCAGTGATCCGGGCCCGGTGGATACGCAGTATTTT	CASSDPGPVDTQYF
once	.	TRBJ2-3	TRBV5-6	TGTGCCAGCAGCTTGGTGGGGGAAATAACAGATACGCAGTATTTT	CASSLVGEITDTQYF
.	.	TRBJ1-4	TRBV10-3	TGTGCCATCAGTGAGTCCGGGCCTAATGAAAAACTGTTTTTT	CAISESGPNEKLFF
.	TRBD1	TRBJ1-5	TRBV6-6	TGTGCCAGCAGTTACTCGGACAGGTATAGCAATCAGCCCCAGCATTTT	CASSYSDRYSNQPQHF
.	TRBD1	TRBJ2-7	TRBV11-2	TGTGCCAGCACCAATCCGGGACAGGCCTACGAGCAGTACTTC	CASTNPGQAYEQYF
.	.	TRBJ2-7	TRBV2	TGTGCCAGCAGTGAGACCGGACAGATATCCTACGAGCAGTACTTC	CASSETGQISYEQYF
.	.	TRBJ1-4	TRBV7-9	TGTGCCAGCAGCCCAGAGGGTGAAAAACTGTTTTTT	CASSPEGEKLFF
.	TRBD2	TRBJ2-5	TRBV18	TGTGCCAGCTCACCACTCCACGCTAGCGGGAGAAGCGAGACCCAGTACTTC	CASSPLHASGRSETQYF
.	TRBD2	TRBJ2-7	TRBV6-5	TGTGCCAGCAGTTACGATTTGGCGGGGGGTCCCTACGAGCAGTACTTC	CASSYDLAGGPYEQYF